The T cell receptor (beta chain) under discussion was sequenced for a study of blood T cells in healthy people across ages. Study results and caveats: Getting older went along with TCR beta diversity per million T cells dropping roughly linearly.

For every donor, a draw yielded around 9.4 milliliters of peripheral blood. The CDR3 has 15 residues. Germline V gives CDR1 SNHLY, CDR2 FYNNEI. V lost 4 bases, J lost 8 bases, and 9 bases stayed unmatched. It was with a sample-barcoded 5' primer and a J-beta primer mix that a second PCR of roughly 6 to 11 cycles was run. TCRdb recomputed calls from the 5' RACE reads with MiXCR, one row per CDR3 protein. The table has 600,000 to 850,000 distinct CDR3 sequences, more than 40% seen once. A remark on this clonotype: The antigen remains unidentified.

V and J are TRBV2 and TRBJ1-4, with TRBD1 matching 8 bases. This clonotype originated in a woman aged 55-70 years in good health. The sample consisted of blood. DNA for the CDR3: TGTGCCAGCAGTGGGCCCAGGGGGCGCTGGGAAAAACTGTTTTTT. The encoded protein is CASSGPRGRWEKLFF.